Included here is one TCR beta chain sequence, with context. The antigen is not known. Per donor, one heparinised blood draw averaged roughly 110 mL. The sequenced template was cDNA made from the entire isolated RNA. Generated by immunoSEQ multiplex PCR, the TCRdb table keeps only in-frame clones and is missing some. The sample lists about 350,000 clones; about 18% were seen once. This entry comes from a study of beta chain features in type 1 diabetes. About the research overall: The patients were much like the healthy donors in age, gender and cell yields. Study-wide results and caveats: There was a possibility that cDNA sequencing over-represented cells with high TCR expression. With patients and controls alike, PCR might favor shorter templates to an equal degree.

Germline V gives CDR1 MNHEY, CDR2 SVGAGI. V was pared by 10 bases and J by 7 bases, with 10 bases of the junction left unmatched. This CDR3 is 13 amino acids long. The rearrangement uses TRBV6-5 and TRBJ2-1, with TRBD2 matching over 7 bases. Material for sequencing was naive CD4+ T cells from blood. The sequence was obtained from a woman between 18 and 29 years old in good health. The CDR3 sequence is CAIRAGEGNEQFF. Written as DNA, the CDR3 is TGTGCCATTCGTGCGGGGGAGGGGAATGAGCAGTTCTTC.